The clone carrying this T cell receptor beta chain was counted a single time. Its matching antigen is unknown. After expansion with viral peptide pools in the ViraFEST assay, antigen-specific CD4+ T cells were sequenced. Subsequent to 10 days of culture, CD4+ T cells were isolated. Among the vaccine recipients, none had a prior SARS-CoV-2 infection, and nucleocapsid antibodies were negative. PBMC cultures contained some 2.1 million cells per well, approximately 10 IU/ml IL-2 and approximately 9.9 ug/ml peptides. Each culture had half its medium swapped for IL-2 medium on days 3 and 7. This CDR3 region has 14 residues. Germline assignment: CDR1 SEHNR and CDR2 FQNEAQ (reference sequence). V was cut by 3 bases and J by 3 bases, with 12 bases left in between. The data were produced by immunoSEQ multiplex PCR, yet TCRdb's version contains in-frame clones alone and is incomplete. The sample has about 27,000 clones; under 75% are singletons.

The data derive from a study of vaccination effects on CD4 cells after COVID-19. Whole-study results and caveats: Early post-infection timepoints were missing from the study, which also had few convalescent patients. Clones that were induced by infection or by vaccine showed marked contraction late after vaccination.

The rearrangement uses TRBV7-9 and TRBJ2-7, with D maybe TRBD1 (5 bases). The specimen comprised CD4+ T cells from PBMCs cultured with SARS-CoV-2 spike peptides, sampled before COVID-19 vaccination. The receptor was isolated from a human donor who received a COVID-19 vaccine. Here the CDR3 reads CASSFGLRGYEQYF. DNA for the CDR3: TGTGCCAGCAGCTTCGGCCTAAGGGGCTACGAGCAGTACTTC.